Listed below are T cell receptor beta chains from one sample, sequenced in a study of post-analysis software for immune sequencing data. TCRdb reprocessed the PCR reads with MiXCR, giving one entry per CDR3 protein. The sample includes about 540,000 distinct CDR3 sequences, 34% of them seen just once. The sequenced material came from blood. These receptors were taken from a girl aged 2 to 17 with multiple sclerosis. Both conserved end residues are part of each CDR3. D genes are given only for firm matches. Some rows mark clone size as missing; the rest say once, few, many or name a class of expanded clone.

>TRBV6-1|TRBD2|few|TRBJ2-5
CASSEAASGGQTQYF
TGTGCCAGCAGTGAAGCGGCTAGCGGGGGTCAGACCCAGTACTTC
>TRBV13|TRBD1|few|TRBJ2-2
CASSLGQGQNTGELFF
TGTGCCAGCAGCTTAGGACAGGGGCAGAACACCGGGGAGCTGTTTTTT
>TRBV20-1|.|.|TRBJ2-7
CSARVRVYEQYF
TGCAGTGCTAGGGTCAGGGTATACGAGCAGTACTTC
>TRBV29-1|TRBD1|.|TRBJ1-2
CSVGDREAYGYTF
TGCAGCGTGGGGGACAGGGAAGCCTATGGCTACACCTTC
>TRBV18|TRBD1|.|TRBJ1-4
CASSLTTTGRNEKLFF
TGTGCCAGCTCACTTACGACGACAGGGAGAAATGAAAAACTGTTTTTT
>TRBV7-9|.|once|TRBJ2-5
CASSIRGHLGGQETQYF
TGTGCCAGCAGCATTAGGGGCCACTTAGGGGGTCAAGAGACCCAGTACTTC
>TRBV10-3|TRBD1|.|TRBJ2-7
CAISERGPPYEQYF
TGTGCCATCAGTGAGAGGGGGCCCCCCTACGAGCAGTACTTC
>TRBV2|TRBD1|few|TRBJ2-1
CASSEPTGGAGNEQFF
TGTGCCAGCAGTGAACCTACAGGGGGCGCGGGGAATGAGCAGTTCTTC
>TRBV15|.|few|TRBJ2-7
CATSPAGGGVYEQYF
TGTGCCACCAGCCCAGCAGGAGGGGGCGTCTACGAGCAGTACTTC
>TRBV20-1|.|.|TRBJ2-4
CSARAPGGAAKNIQYF
TGCAGTGCTAGAGCACCAGGGGGGGCCGCCAAAAACATTCAGTACTTC
>TRBV7-8|.|.|TRBJ2-7
CASSPRAGSYEQYF
TGTGCCAGCAGCCCCAGGGCGGGATCCTACGAGCAGTACTTC
>TRBV20-1|.|.|TRBJ2-5
CSARDNQQETQYF
TGCAGTGCTAGAGATAACCAGCAAGAGACCCAGTACTTC
>TRBV6-5|.|many|TRBJ1-2
CASSQGDYGYTF
TGTGCCAGCAGTCAAGGGGATTATGGCTACACCTTC
>TRBV16|.|few|TRBJ2-5
CASSTLQETQYF
TGTGCCAGCAGCACTCTCCAAGAGACCCAGTACTTC
>TRBV3-1|TRBD2|.|TRBJ2-3
CASSQEPLAGFTDTQYF
TGTGCCAGCAGCCAAGAACCCCTAGCGGGGTTCACAGATACGCAGTATTTT
>TRBV4-1|.|.|TRBJ1-2
CASSQAPDGNYGYTF
TGCGCCAGCAGCCAAGCCCCGGACGGGAACTATGGCTACACCTTC
>TRBV3-1|.|.|TRBJ1-1
CASSQENSGTEAFF
TGTGCCAGCAGCCAAGAAAACAGTGGGACTGAAGCTTTCTTT
>TRBV3-1|TRBD1|.|TRBJ1-4
CASSPWLGTGLEKLFF
TGTGCCAGCAGCCCCTGGCTCGGGACAGGGCTCGAAAAACTGTTTTTT